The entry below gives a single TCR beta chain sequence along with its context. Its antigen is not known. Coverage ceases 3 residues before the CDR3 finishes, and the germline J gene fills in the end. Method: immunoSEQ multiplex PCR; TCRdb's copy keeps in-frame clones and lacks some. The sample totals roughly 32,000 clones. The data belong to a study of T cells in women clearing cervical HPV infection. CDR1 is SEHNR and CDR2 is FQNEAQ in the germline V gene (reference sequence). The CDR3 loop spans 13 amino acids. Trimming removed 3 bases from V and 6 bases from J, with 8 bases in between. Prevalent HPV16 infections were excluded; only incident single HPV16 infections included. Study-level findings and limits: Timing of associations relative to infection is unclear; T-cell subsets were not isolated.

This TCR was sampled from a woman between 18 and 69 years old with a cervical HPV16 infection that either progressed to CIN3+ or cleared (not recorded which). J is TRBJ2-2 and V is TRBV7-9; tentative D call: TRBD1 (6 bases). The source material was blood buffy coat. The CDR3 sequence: CASSLAGAGELFF. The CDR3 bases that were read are TGTGCCAGCAGCTTGGCAGGGGCCGGGGAG.